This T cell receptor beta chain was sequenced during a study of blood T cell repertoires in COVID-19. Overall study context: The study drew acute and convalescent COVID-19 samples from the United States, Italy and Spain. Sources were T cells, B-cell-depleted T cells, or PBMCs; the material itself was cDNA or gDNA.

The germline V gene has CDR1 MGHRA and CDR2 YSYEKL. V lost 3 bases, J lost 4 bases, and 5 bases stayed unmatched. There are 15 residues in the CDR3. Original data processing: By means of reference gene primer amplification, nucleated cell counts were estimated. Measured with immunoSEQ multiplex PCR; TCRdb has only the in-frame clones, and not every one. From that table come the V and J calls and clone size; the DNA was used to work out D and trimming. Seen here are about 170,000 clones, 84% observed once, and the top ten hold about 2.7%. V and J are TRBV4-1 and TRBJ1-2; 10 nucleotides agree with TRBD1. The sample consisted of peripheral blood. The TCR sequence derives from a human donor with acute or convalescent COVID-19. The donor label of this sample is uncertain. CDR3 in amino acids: CASSQGDRGSYGYTF. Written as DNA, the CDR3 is TGCGCCAGCAGCCAGGGGGACAGGGGATCCTATGGCTACACCTTC.